This T cell receptor beta chain was captured in a study of tissue T cells after allogeneic stem cell transplantation (dated by TCRdb to between 2021 and 2024). Background for the entire study: Every GVHD patient got a graft from a donor, with several grafts unmodified and three CD34-selected to deplete T cells. TCR beta repertoires were profiled across many tissues obtained from research autopsies of patients with and without GVHD, as well as in mouse models of GVHD. When multiple samples of a tissue existed, pathologist review of H&E sections prioritized samples with histologically apparent lymphocytes for sequencing. The human part of the study was a prospective observational study with no blinding and no randomization. Findings and caveats that apply to the study as a whole: Not many T cell clones showed up in more than one patient, yet clustering based on motifs uncovered repertoire signatures that were shared across patients in a tissue-specific way. Which tissue TCRs were alloreactive or antigen-specific was not determined in the study, and some of the clones might have been host cells that persisted. The patient cohort was small and clinically heterogeneous, and sampling depth was acknowledged as a limitation. Within patients, how anatomically similar the tissues were was a key factor in shaping TCR repertoire composition, regardless of disease or transplant status. In both patients and mice, T cells from blood and spleen picked up only a limited part of the TCR repertoire that was detected in tissues.

Sample time point, as interpreted from the label and publication: human tissue collected at research (rapid) autopsy. Over an approximately three-year period, about seven adult allo-HCT recipients with steroid-refractory GVHD were prospectively enrolled in a research-autopsy study. All GVHD patients had gastrointestinal GVHD and received several lines of GVHD-directed therapy; several also had skin involvement. Autopsy tissues, which were obtained after a median post-mortem interval of approximately 9.8 hours, included GI sites from esophagus to rectum, liver, skin and lymphoid organs including spleen. Each autopsy specimen was cut in two, with one portion flash-frozen in liquid nitrogen and the remainder formalin-fixed, and the outer muscle layers of GI specimens were removed. To extract genomic DNA from frozen tissues, either the Mag-Bind Blood & Tissue DNA HDQ 96 Kit on a Chemagic 360 or the DNeasy Blood & Tissue Kit was used. Because of concern about red blood cell contamination, the extracted DNA went through further purification with the Genomic DNA Clean & Concentrator-25 kit.

Library prep was done by the immunoSEQ multiplex PCR assay. TCRbeta CDR3 sequencing was performed at survey depth by Adaptive Biotechnologies, and CDR3 sequences, V/J genes, productive frequency and template counts were reported. Amplification of TCR beta CDR3 regions started from genomic DNA instead of RNA. As for the original processing: Jensen-Shannon divergence served to quantify pairwise repertoire overlap between tissues, with 0 meaning identical and 1 meaning complete divergence. Tissues were grouped by single-linkage agglomerative hierarchical clustering of pairwise JSD values, and the clustering results were shown as dendrograms. GLIPH2 was run on all patient samples with simulation_depth 1000, kmer_min_depth 3 and cdr3_length_cutoff 8, and groups with more than two unique CDR3s were retained. A standardized tissue-overlap score was calculated by extrapolating Jaccard GLIPH-group overlap across patients to a standard repertoire size of 1000 clones. Linear mixed-effect models, with tissue included as a fixed effect and individual included as a random effect, were used to assess associations of diversity with clinical or experimental variables. TCRdb mirrors the immuneACCESS table, restricted to in-frame sequences. Some clones are absent from its copies; in checked studies, under half trace to an unresolved V gene, and the reason for the others is unknown. The V and J calls and clone size come from that table; D and trimming were worked out from the DNA. For this sample there are more than 1,200 clones; about 80% appear just once. 10% to 15% of the sample goes to the ten largest clones.

On this clone: What this receptor recognizes is not known. Base qualities are missing; no much larger clone stands one base away.

Sequences were derived from spleen tissue, sampled at autopsy. The TCR was taken from a male patient between 40 and 69 years old with steroid-refractory graft-versus-host disease after an allogeneic stem cell transplant. Following a transplant, some T cells may be graft donor cells, not patient cells.

The CDR3 region has the sequence CASTSYEQYF. The nucleotides are TGTGCCAGCACTAGCTACGAGCAGTACTTC. The rearranged chain carries TRBV2 and TRBJ2-7; the D gene remains uncertain. CDR1 and CDR2 (SNHLY, FYNNEI) derive from the germline V gene. Trimming removed 7 bases from V and 3 bases from J, leaving 4 bases between the germline ends. The CDR3 runs 10 amino acids, cysteine and phenylalanine included. The retained sequence is limited to the CDR3, 30 bases, with the frame set at the first base.